A single sample is the source of the 26 T cell receptor beta chains below, sequenced in a study of a mutant IDH1 vaccine in newly diagnosed glioma. The time point is: week 47, end of study. Alongside topical imiquimod, each dose of vaccine comprised 300 ug of mutant IDH1 20-mer peptide. No antigen is known for these receptors. The method was immunoSEQ multiplex PCR; TCRdb's version includes in-frame clones alone and lacks a portion of them. There are approximately 50,000 clones in the sample; approximately 80% occur only once, and around 4.6% lies in the top ten. Sequencing was performed on PBMCs, taken from a glioma patient whose treatment included an IDH1 peptide vaccine. The receptors were gathered from a woman aged 40 to 50 with glioma. Some clones in this sample may be carry-over from other donors' samples.

The V and J genes are TRBV7-6 and TRBJ1-5; 9 nucleotides match TRBD1. CDR1 and CDR2 (germline): SGHVS, FNYEAQ. The CDR3 spans 16 residues. V lost 6 bases and J lost 8; bases outside the gene matches: 14. CDR3 sequence reads: CASSHPGQGEGEPQHF. The DNA of the CDR3 is TGTGCCAGCAGTCACCCGGGACAGGGAGAAGGTGAGCCCCAGCATTTT.

V gene TRBV4-1 combines with J gene TRBJ2-7; 9 nucleotides match TRBD1. Germline CDR1 reads MGHRA; CDR2 reads YSYEKL. With V trimmed by 4 bases and J by 5 bases, 9 bases remained unmatched. The CDR3 has 15 residues. The CDR3 reads CASSRLQGAVNEQYF. DNA for the CDR3: TGCGCCAGCAGCCGGCTACAGGGGGCGGTCAACGAGCAGTACTTC.

This CDR3 reads CASSTGTGGGYEQYF. The CDR3 nucleotides are TGTGCCAGCAGCACCGGGACAGGGGGCGGATACGAGCAGTACTTC. The rearrangement links TRBV7-2 to TRBJ2-7, with TRBD1 matching over 12 bases. The V gene end was trimmed by 5 bases and the J gene end by 4 bases; junction bases not matched to a gene: 6. The CDR3 spans 15 residues. Germline-derived CDR1 and CDR2 are SGHTA and FQGNSA.

V usage is TRBV5-6 and J usage is TRBJ2-7; no reliable D call. The CDR3 has 11 amino acids. Trimming pared 0 bases from V and 6 bases from J, leaving 4 bases between. The germline gives CDR1 SGHDT, CDR2 YYEEEE. For the CDR3, the DNA is TGTGCCAGCAGCTTGGGTCTCGAGCAGTACTTC. The encoded protein is CASSLGLEQYF. Variable domain in full (rest from reference TRBV5-6 and TRBJ2-7): DAGVTQSPTHLIKTRGQQVTLRCSPKSGHDTVSWYQQALGQGPQFIFQYYEEEERQRGNFPDRFSGHQFPNYSSELNVNALLLGDSALYLCASSLGLEQYFGPGTRLTVT.

A few counts support this clone. V is TRBV9 and J is TRBJ1-1; 8 bases align to TRBD1. Germline CDR1 is SGDLS and CDR2 is YYNGEE. The trim removed 3 bases at V and 0 bases at J, leaving 10 bases unmatched. This CDR3 is 17 amino acids long. CDR3 amino acids: CASSAGFGTGMNTEAFF. CDR3 bases: TGTGCCAGCAGCGCCGGCTTCGGGACAGGTATGAACACTGAAGCTTTCTTT. The full variable domain, completed using reference TRBV9 and TRBJ1-1, is DSGVTQTPKHLITATGQRVTLRCSPRSGDLSVYWYQQSLDQGLQFLIQYYNGEERAKGNILERFSAQQFPDLHSELNLSSLELGDSALYFCASSAGFGTGMNTEAFFGQGTRLTVV.

V usage is TRBV7-8 and J usage is TRBJ1-1; no clear D gene. CDR1 and CDR2 (germline): SGHVS, FQNEAQ. Trimming pared 5 bases from V and 3 bases from J, leaving 16 bases between. The CDR3 sequence is 15 residues long. The CDR3, as DNA: TGTGCCAGCAGCCCCACGGCGGGGTCTTACACTGAAGCTTTCTTT. Protein product: CASSPTAGSYTEAFF.

The genes are TRBV5-1 and TRBJ1-4; D ambiguous. CDR3 length: 14 residues. With 1 base removed from V and 3 bases from J, the gap between germline ends came to 7 bases. CDR1 SGHRS and CDR2 YFSETQ come from the germline V gene. The CDR3 reads CASSLTSPNEKLFF. CDR3 DNA: TGCGCCAGCAGCTTGACCAGCCCTAATGAAAAACTGTTTTTT.

The V call is TRBV10-2, the J call TRBJ2-7; 8 bases are shared with TRBD2. The junction had 11 bases not matched to a gene; V was cut back by 8 bases and J by 5 bases. The CDR3 covers 14 residues. From germline, CDR1 is WSHSY and CDR2 SAAADI. CDR3 nucleotides: TGCGCCAGCTTGGACGGGGGGGCCATGGACGAGCAGTACTTC. Protein: CASLDGGAMDEQYF.

The genes are TRBV2 and TRBJ2-1; possibly TRBD2 for D (6 bases). CDR3 length: 15 residues. CDR1 and CDR2 (germline): SNHLY, FYNNEI. V lost 0 bases to trimming and J lost 7 bases, with 13 bases between them. CDR3 sequence: CASSEALGRGNEQFF. For the CDR3, the DNA is TGTGCCAGCAGTGAAGCGTTGGGACGGGGGAATGAGCAGTTCTTC. Combining the CDR3 with reference TRBV2 and TRBJ2-1 gives the whole variable domain EPEVTQTPSHQVTQMGQEVILRCVPISNHLYFYWYRQILGQKVEFLVSFYNNEISEKSEIFDDQFSVERPDGSNFTLKIRSTKLEDSAMYFCASSEALGRGNEQFFGPGTRLTVL.

The chain is built from TRBV7-9 and TRBJ1-1; TRBD1 aligns across 11 bases. The CDR3 is 17 residues long. CDR1 is SEHNR, CDR2 FQNEAQ, per germline (reference sequence). V trimming: 5 bases; J trimming: 4 bases; junction bases outside the gene matches: 12. The CDR3 sequence: CASSTLGQGGVRTEAFF. The CDR3 nucleotides are TGTGCCAGCAGCACCTTGGGACAGGGGGGGGTGCGCACTGAAGCTTTCTTT. The whole variable domain, filled in from reference TRBV7-9 and TRBJ1-1, reads DTGVSQNPRHKITKRGQNVTFRCDPISEHNRLYWYRQTLGQGPEFLTYFQNEAQLEKSRLLSDRFSAERPKGSFSTLEIQRTEQGDSAMYLCASSTLGQGGVRTEAFFGQGTRLTVV.

The chain uses TRBV5-1 and TRBJ2-7; 10 bases are shared with TRBD1. The V and J ends lost 3 bases and 7 bases, in that order; junction bases with no gene match: 7. Germline CDR1 and CDR2: SGHRS and YFSETQ. This CDR3 spans 14 amino acids. In nucleotides, the CDR3 is TGCGCCAGCAGCTACGGGACAGGGGTGTGGGAGCAGTACTTC. It codes for CASSYGTGVWEQYF.

This clone has a single count. V gene TRBV6-5 combines with J gene TRBJ2-7; 7 positions agree with TRBD1. The CDR3 length is 13 residues. Looked up from germline, CDR1 is MNHEY and CDR2 is SVGAGI. V was pared by 9 bases and J by 3 bases, with 8 bases of the junction left unmatched. The DNA for the CDR3 is TGTGCCAGTGCCCCGGGACAGCTCTACGAGCAGTACTTC. It specifies CASAPGQLYEQYF.

This clone was seen a handful of times. V usage is TRBV5-1 and J usage is TRBJ1-3; D gene uncertain. Germline V gives CDR1 SGHRS, CDR2 YFSETQ. The CDR3 is 14 residues long. The ends were cut back, 1 base at V and 1 base at J, with 6 bases in the middle. This CDR3 is CASSLSSSGNTIYF. CDR3 sequence (DNA): TGCGCCAGCAGCTTGAGCAGTTCTGGAAACACCATATATTTT.

This clone was observed a handful of times. The chain uses TRBV27 and TRBJ2-2; D unresolved. With 5 bases removed from V and 3 bases from J, the gap between germline ends came to 16 bases. This CDR3 contains 16 residues. CDR1 MNHEY and CDR2 SMNVEV come from the germline V gene (reference sequence). In DNA form, the CDR3 reads TGTGCCAGCAGTCATAAGCCTAGGGATCACACCGGGGAGCTGTTTTTT. It specifies CASSHKPRDHTGELFF.

V is TRBV5-1 and J is TRBJ1-6; D is possibly TRBD1 (6 bases). Trimming shortened V by 4 bases and J by 6 bases, and 23 bases separated the two germline ends. Germline V gene data show CDR1 as SGHRS and CDR2 as YFSETQ. This CDR3 region has 18 residues. The CDR3 loop reads CASSRIRGLIAPNSPLHF. The CDR3 bases are TGCGCCAGCAGCCGGATAAGGGGGTTGATCGCTCCTAATTCACCCCTCCACTTT.

This clone was found once. This chain connects TRBV4-1 to TRBJ2-7; D gene ambiguous. The CDR3 contains 13 residues. CDR1 is MGHRA and CDR2 is YSYEKL in the germline V gene. V was trimmed by 1 base and J by 7 bases, leaving 11 bases between them. CDR3: CASSQGRWKEQYF. The DNA of the CDR3 is TGCGCCAGCAGCCAAGGGCGGTGGAAGGAGCAGTACTTC.

V usage is TRBV7-2 and J usage is TRBJ2-3; D is uncertain. The CDR3 has 13 residues. With 5 bases removed from V and 1 base from J, the gap between germline ends came to 7 bases. Germline CDR1 SGHTA, CDR2 FQGNSA. CDR3 protein: CASSTPRTDTQYF. The CDR3 DNA sequence: TGTGCCAGCAGCACACCTCGCACAGATACGCAGTATTTT.

The V and J genes are TRBV15 and TRBJ2-7; 10 nucleotides agree with TRBD1. Losses at the gene ends were 1 base for V and 6 bases for J; bases not matched to a gene: 9. The CDR3 runs to 16 residues. The V gene's germline CDR1 is LNHNV and CDR2 YYDKDF (reference sequence). The CDR3 is CATSRVSSGQGLEQYF. CDR3 sequence (DNA): TGTGCCACCAGCAGAGTATCCTCGGGACAGGGGCTCGAGCAGTACTTC.

V is TRBV18 and J is TRBJ2-7, with D unclear. The ends were cut back, 3 bases at V and 2 bases at J, with 11 bases in the middle. The CDR3 has 14 residues. Germline V CDR1 and CDR2: KGHSH, LQKENI. The CDR3 spells CASSPISDTYEQYF. The CDR3 nucleotides are TGTGCCAGCTCACCCATCAGTGATACCTACGAGCAGTACTTC.

J is TRBJ2-5 and V is TRBV6-5, with 8 bases matching TRBD2. This CDR3 is 14 amino acids long. With 10 bases clipped from V and 4 bases from J, the junction kept 11 bases outside the gene matches. Germline CDR1 reads MNHEY; CDR2 reads SVGAGI. The chain's CDR3 is CATKEPGGAETQYF. The CDR3 DNA is TGTGCCACAAAAGAGCCCGGGGGGGCAGAGACCCAGTACTTC.

This chain connects TRBV14 to TRBJ2-5, with D possibly matching TRBD2 (5 bases). The ends were cut back, 1 base at V and 5 bases at J, with 14 bases in the middle. Germline V gene sequence: CDR1 SGHDN, CDR2 FVKESK. The CDR3 is 15 residues long. In DNA form, the CDR3 reads TGTGCCAGCAGCCAAGGTGGGGTTCCGGGGGAGACCCAGTACTTC. Protein sequence: CASSQGGVPGETQYF.

V gene TRBV29-1 combines with J gene TRBJ2-3; D possibly corresponds to TRBD2 (6 bases). Between the trimmed V and J ends, which lost 7 bases and 2 bases, there was a span of 16 bases. This CDR3 is 14 amino acids long. CDR1 is SQVTM and CDR2 is ANQGSEA in the germline V gene. This CDR3 is CSARTGRDTDTQYF. CDR3 nucleotide sequence: TGCAGCGCTAGAACGGGGCGGGACACAGATACGCAGTATTTT.

DNA for the CDR3: TGTGCCAGCAGCGTCGCAGGGACCACCGGGGAGCTGTTTTTT. Translating gives CASSVAGTTGELFF. This chain links TRBV7-8 with TRBJ2-2; D might be TRBD1 or TRBD2, each matching 5 bases. The germline gives CDR1 SGHVS, CDR2 FQNEAQ. The CDR3 sequence is 14 residues long. Trimming took off 5 bases at V and 4 bases at J, with 11 bases between the two ends.

This chain links TRBV19 with TRBJ1-5; 7 nucleotides line up with TRBD1. Germline V gene data show CDR1 as LNHDA and CDR2 as SQIVND (reference sequence). J was trimmed by 4 bases and V by 3 bases; bases with no gene match: 12. The CDR3 is made up of 17 amino acids. In DNA, the CDR3 is TGTGCCAGTAGTATTCTCCCCGGGACAGCCTTAAATCAGCCCCAGCATTTT. Its translation: CASSILPGTALNQPQHF.

The gene calls are TRBV4-1 and TRBJ2-1; 9 bases match TRBD2. CDR3 length: 16 amino acids. Germline loops: CDR1 MGHRA, CDR2 YSYEKL. V shed 4 bases and J 2 bases; nucleotides not matched to a gene: 6. CDR3 amino acids: CASSPDAGGTYNEQFF. CDR3 sequence (DNA): TGCGCCAGCAGCCCGGATGCGGGGGGGACCTACAATGAGCAGTTCTTC.

CDR3 residues: CASSLVGVGGEKQFF. The CDR3 coding sequence is TGTGCCAGCAGCTTAGTCGGGGTAGGGGGCGAAAAGCAGTTCTTC. The chain links TRBV7-2 to TRBJ2-1; 7 bases agree with TRBD1. The CDR3 is 15 amino acids. The V segment lost 1 base and the J segment 11 bases; nucleotides outside the gene matches: 11. Germline V gene sequence: CDR1 SGHTA, CDR2 FQGNSA.